These T cell receptor beta chains were read from a single sample in a study of shared T cell receptors in the human thymus. The data were produced by immunoSEQ multiplex PCR, yet TCRdb's version contains in-frame clones alone and is incomplete. Altogether some 400,000 clones are present, approximately 95% being singletons, with the ten largest covering approximately 0.02%. The sequencing sample was made of thymocytes. Every receptor here comes from a human donor. Both conserved end residues are part of each CDR3. Each record gives: CDR3 length, clone size, J gene, V gene, D gene, CDR3 DNA, CDR3 protein. A D gene is named only where the DNA matches it firmly. Clone size appears in some rows only: once, few, many, or a class for an expanded clone.

14 . TRBJ2-5 TRBV7-2 . TGTGCCAGCGGGCGAATAGCGGTCCAAGAGACCCAGTACTTC CASGRIAVQETQYF
13 . TRBJ1-2 TRBV6-5 . TGTGCCAGCAGTTACTCGAAGGGACGCGGCTACACCTTC CASSYSKGRGYTF
16 . TRBJ1-5 TRBV6-1 TRBD1 TGTGCCAGCAGTGAAAGGAGGACAGGGTCCAATCAGCCCCAGCATTTT CASSERRTGSNQPQHF
16 . TRBJ1-2 TRBV27 TRBD1 TGTGCCAGCAGTCCCCTTCACAGGGGGCTCGACTATGGCTACACCTTC CASSPLHRGLDYGYTF
15 . TRBJ2-7 TRBV27 TRBD2 TGTGCCAGCAGCCCATCGGCGGGAGGGGCAGCAGGGCAGTACTTC CASSPSAGGAAGQYF
18 . TRBJ2-6 TRBV7-6 . TGTGCCAGCAGCTTAGAGCCCTCCAGACCATCTGGGGCCAACGTCCTGACTTTC CASSLEPSRPSGANVLTF
13 . TRBJ2-1 TRBV4-1 . TGCGCCAGCGGGGGAGCGGCCTACAATGAGCAGTTCTTC CASGGAAYNEQFF
15 . TRBJ2-1 TRBV9 . TGTGCCAGCAGCGCGGGGTTTCAACCGGGGAATGAGCAGCTCTTC CASSAGFQPGNEQLF
15 . TRBJ2-2 TRBV21-1 . TGTGCCAGTTTACCCAGGGGGTGGAGCACCGGGGAGCTGTTTTTT CASLPRGWSTGELFF
15 . TRBJ2-7 TRBV11-1 TRBD1 TGTGCCAGCAGCTTCCCCGGGACAGGGGCCATGGGGCAGTACTTC CASSFPGTGAMGQYF
14 . TRBJ2-5 TRBV10-2 TRBD2 TGCGCCAGCAACTCAAGCGGGAGGGTTGAGACCCAGTACTTC CASNSSGRVETQYF
14 . TRBJ2-7 TRBV2 TRBD2 TGTGCCAGCAGTCGGCAGGGAGGGACCTACGAGCAGTACTTC CASSRQGGTYEQYF
15 . TRBJ2-7 TRBV15 TRBD2 TGTGCCACCAGCGCTCTGACTAGCGTGGGCTACGAGCAGTACTTC CATSALTSVGYEQYF
14 . TRBJ2-7 TRBV19 . TGTGCCAGTTCCCCCAGGGCTAGTTCCTACGAGCAGTACTTC CASSPRASSYEQYF
18 . TRBJ2-7 TRBV7-2 TRBD1 TGTGCCAGCAGCTTGGTCGACAGGGGGCGCGAGGTGTCCTACGAGCAGTACTTC CASSLVDRGREVSYEQYF
16 . TRBJ2-2 TRBV7-9 . TGTGCCAGCAGCGGCGGGGGCCAGGGGGACACCGGGGAGCTGTTTTTT CASSGGGQGDTGELFF
10 . TRBJ1-2 TRBV20-1 . TGCAGTGTCTACCCCTATGGCTACACCTTC CSVYPYGYTF
15 . TRBJ2-7 TRBV2 . TGTGCCAGCGGAGCTACAGGGATGAAAACCTACGAGCAGTACTTC CASGATGMKTYEQYF
15 . TRBJ2-4 TRBV29-1 . TGCAGCTCAGGAGCCATCCTCTTAGCCAAAAACATTCAGTACTTC CSSGAILLAKNIQYF
13 . TRBJ2-3 TRBV10-3 . TGTGCCATCAGTGAGTGTCACTGCGATACGCAGTATTTT CAISECHCDTQYF
15 once TRBJ2-7 TRBV7-2 . TGTGCCAGCAGCTTGGGAGGAGCGGTGGCCTACGAGCAGTACTTC CASSLGGAVAYEQYF
16 . TRBJ1-2 TRBV15 . TGTGCCACCAGCAGAGATCCATTAAGGGTTAGATATGGCTACACCTTC CATSRDPLRVRYGYTF
17 . TRBJ2-1 TRBV7-9 . TGTGCCAGCAGCTCGGATGCCGGGACTTGTACCTACAATGAGCAGTTCTTC CASSSDAGTCTYNEQFF
15 . TRBJ2-5 TRBV6-1 . TGTGCCAGCAGTGAATCGTCGGGGACCACCCTTCTCCAGTACTTC CASSESSGTTLLQYF
15 . TRBJ2-7 TRBV7-9 . TGTGCCAGCAGCCCCGAAACCGGGGACACCTACGAGCAGTACTTC CASSPETGDTYEQYF
17 . TRBJ2-1 TRBV10-2 TRBD2 TGCGCCAGCAGTCCCCAGGTAGCGACTAGCGGAAACAATGAGCAGTTCTTC CASSPQVATSGNNEQFF
13 . TRBJ2-7 TRBV7-6 . TGTGCCAGCAGCTTATGCTGGGGGTACGAGCAGTACTTC CASSLCWGYEQYF
14 . TRBJ2-1 TRBV7-4 . TGTGCCAGCAGCTTAGCGGGCCCCTCGGGAGAGCAGTTCTTC CASSLAGPSGEQFF
12 once TRBJ2-3 TRBV7-9 . TGTGCCAGCGAGGGGGGCACAGATACGCAGTATTTT CASEGGTDTQYF
16 . TRBJ2-6 TRBV28 . TGTGCCAGCCGAGGCAAAGGTGCAAGTGGGGCCAACGTCCTGACTTTC CASRGKGASGANVLTF
17 once TRBJ2-2 TRBV10-3 . TGTGCCATCAGTGGATCGCTCGGGGGGCGGGCGTCCGGGGAGCTGTTTTTT CAISGSLGGRASGELFF
21 . TRBJ2-2 TRBV10-3 . TGTGCCATCAGTGAACCGGTCCAAGGATACGAAGCCACTGGGAACACCGGGGAGCTGTTTTTT CAISEPVQGYEATGNTGELFF
19 . TRBJ2-7 TRBV4-3 TRBD1 TGCGCCAGCAGCCAAGATCTACCACACGTCCAGGGGGTTCGATACGAGCAGTACTTC CASSQDLPHVQGVRYEQYF
16 . TRBJ2-1 TRBV4-2 TRBD2 TGTGCCAGCAGCCAAGACCTAGCGGGAGGGAACAATGAGCAGTTCTTC CASSQDLAGGNNEQFF
15 . TRBJ2-2 TRBV7-6 TRBD1 TGTGCCAGCAGCTCCCGGACAGGCACCTCCGGGGAGCTGTTTTTT CASSSRTGTSGELFF
15 . TRBJ1-4 TRBV28 TRBD1 TGTGCCAGCACCCCCCTGGACAGGGAGGGGGAAAAACTGTTTTTT CASTPLDREGEKLFF
15 . TRBJ2-7 TRBV25-1 TRBD1 TGTGCCACAGGGACCCCCAGGGGGCACTCCTACGAGCAGTACTTC CATGTPRGHSYEQYF
13 . TRBJ2-5 TRBV27 . TGTGCCAGCAGTGGGGGGACGGGAGAGACCCAGTACTTC CASSGGTGETQYF
16 . TRBJ1-2 TRBV7-2 . TGTGCCAGCAGCTTCAACCGGGCGGGCAGGAGGGAGGGCTACACCTTC CASSFNRAGRREGYTF
15 . TRBJ2-7 TRBV27 TRBD1 TGTGCCAGCAGTTTAGGACAGGGGACCCCCTACGAGCAGTACTTC CASSLGQGTPYEQYF
15 once TRBJ2-1 TRBV10-2 TRBD1 TGCGCCAGCAGTGAGTACAGGGGAAGCTACAATGAGCAGTTCTTC CASSEYRGSYNEQFF
13 . TRBJ2-1 TRBV27 . TGTGCCAGCAGTCCCGGGGACTACAATGAGCAGTTCTTC CASSPGDYNEQFF
16 once TRBJ2-2 TRBV15 TRBD2 TGTGCCACCAGCAGAGTGGCTAGCGGGAGAGTTGGGGAGCTGTTTTTT CATSRVASGRVGELFF
14 . TRBJ2-3 TRBV2 . TGTGCCAGCAGGAAGGTGGAGATCACAGATACGCAGTATTTT CASRKVEITDTQYF
17 . TRBJ2-2 TRBV2 TRBD1 TGTGCCAGCAAGGCGGGGACAGGGGCCGATAACACCGGGGAGCTGTTTTTT CASKAGTGADNTGELFF
15 . TRBJ2-5 TRBV5-1 . TGCGCCAGCAGCTGGCGGTACTGGGGGCTGAGGGCCCAGTACTTC CASSWRYWGLRAQYF
17 once TRBJ2-7 TRBV28 TRBD2 TGTGCCAGCACCCTTAGAGGTCTAGCGGGAGGACTCTACGAGCAGTACTTC CASTLRGLAGGLYEQYF
16 . TRBJ1-1 TRBV7-9 . TGTGCCAGCAGCTTTGTCGCAGGGAGGGGGAACACTGAAGCTTTCTTT CASSFVAGRGNTEAFF
14 . TRBJ2-7 TRBV27 . TGTGCCAGTTCCCAAAGCGGAATGGCCTACGAGCAGTACTTC CASSQSGMAYEQYF
15 once TRBJ1-4 TRBV4-3 . TGCGCCAGCAGCCACAGGGGTTTGGCTAATGAAAAACTGTTTTTT CASSHRGLANEKLFF
14 . TRBJ1-1 TRBV10-3 . TGTGCCATCAGTGACCTCGGACAGAACACTGAAGCTTTCTTT CAISDLGQNTEAFF
17 . TRBJ2-3 TRBV9 TRBD2 TGTGCCAGCAGCCCAAACCGACTAGCGGGAGTGACAGATACGCAGTATTTT CASSPNRLAGVTDTQYF
15 . TRBJ2-7 TRBV7-2 . TGTGCCAGCAGCTTATTGAGAGTCTTATTAGACGAGCAGTACTTC CASSLLRVLLDEQYF
14 . TRBJ2-1 TRBV28 . TGTGCCAGCAGTTTGCATGACAGCTACAATGAGCAGTTCTTC CASSLHDSYNEQFF
19 . TRBJ1-1 TRBV30 TRBD1 TGTGCCTGGAGTCGACGAAAGCTCGGGACAGGGGGCGCGAGCACTGAAGCTTTCTTT CAWSRRKLGTGGASTEAFF
16 . TRBJ2-1 TRBV6-4 TRBD1 TGTGCCAGCAGTGACCCCGGGACAGGGGGAAACAATGAGCAGTTCTTC CASSDPGTGGNNEQFF
16 . TRBJ1-1 TRBV6-1 . TGTGCCAGCAGTGAAGAACGTTGGCAGACGAACACTGAAGCTTTCTTT CASSEERWQTNTEAFF
15 . TRBJ2-5 TRBV5-4 . TGTGCCAGCAGCTTGGATAGTCCCAGGGGAGAGACCCAGTACTTC CASSLDSPRGETQYF
14 . TRBJ1-2 TRBV6-5 . TGTGCCAGCAGTTGGGACGTCGCGCGGTATGGCTACACCTTC CASSWDVARYGYTF
15 once TRBJ2-1 TRBV28 . TGTGCCAGCAGTTTGAACCCGCTTAAGGGTAGTGAGCAGTTCTTC CASSLNPLKGSEQFF